This T cell receptor beta chain is from a study of post-analysis software for immune sequencing data. Study results and caveats: Among several TRBV segments more frequent in patients than controls were TRBV5-6, TRBV5-1 and TRBV20-1.

Unique molecular identifiers featured in each of the TCR beta cDNA libraries. Starting from roughly 1 to 10 million T cells, the study yielded approximately 460,000 cDNA molecules. TCRdb re-called the PCR reads with MiXCR, one entry per CDR3 protein. Of about 770,000 distinct CDR3 sequences detected, 40% to 55% appear once; the ten largest clones hold roughly 4.9%. This clonotype was detected only a few times. Its target is unknown. The CDR3 is 14 amino acids. Germline trimming cut 6 bases from V and 4 bases from J; bases unmatched to any gene: 6. Germline lookup yields CDR1 KGHSH and CDR2 LQKENI. This receptor was obtained from a girl between 10 and 17 years old with multiple sclerosis. Sequences were obtained from blood. This chain uses TRBV18 with TRBJ2-3; TRBD2 aligns across 8 bases. CDR3 in amino acids: CASSAGGLPDTQYF. CDR3 sequence (DNA): TGTGCCAGCTCGGCGGGAGGCTTGCCAGATACGCAGTATTTT.